This entry lists 28 T cell receptor beta chains sequenced from one sample in a study of T cell repertoires in cytomegalovirus infection (dated by TCRdb to 2018 to 2020). The sample was run on an Illumina HiSeq 1500. TCRdb applied fastp at Q25 and MiXCR to the public reads, then kept only in-frame beta chains. Records with the same CDR3 protein are collapsed into one entry carrying the most frequent genes and DNA. The sample table contains some 390,000 distinct CDR3 sequences; only one count was recorded for around 18% of them. The ten top clones hold roughly 9% of the sample. Specimen: PBMCs. The origin of the receptors is a human donor in good health (CMV status not recorded). Some clones in this sample may be carry-over from other donors' samples.

The table lists this clonotype with a few counts. The V gene is TRBV20-1, the J gene TRBJ2-6, with 14 bases matching TRBD2. Looked up from germline, CDR1 is DFQATT and CDR2 is SNEGSKA (reference sequence). This CDR3 has 17 residues. V lost 5 bases and J lost 2; bases outside the gene matches: 5. The CDR3 here is CSASRTSGGPGANVLTF. DNA for the CDR3: TGCAGTGCTTCCCGGACTAGCGGGGGGCCTGGGGCCAACGTCCTGACTTTC.

There are many counts of this clonotype. The rearrangement joins TRBV7-2 to TRBJ1-5; TRBD1 might be the D (5 bases). In germline, CDR1 is SGHTA, CDR2 FQGNSA. V was cut by 5 bases and J by 4 bases, with 9 bases left in between. The CDR3 length is 13 residues. This CDR3 reads CASSQGRNQPQHF. CDR3 nucleotides: TGTGCCAGCAGCCAGGGACGGAATCAGCCCCAGCATTTT.

This clonotype was detected only a few times. The gene calls are TRBV4-1 and TRBJ2-1, with TRBD2 matching over 8 bases. Per germline, CDR1 MGHRA and CDR2 YSYEKL. The CDR3 has 16 residues. V lost 1 base, J lost 1 base, and 3 bases stayed unmatched. In nucleotides, the CDR3 is TGCGCCAGCAGCCAAGTAGGGACTAGATCCTACAATGAGCAGTTCTTC. Translating gives CASSQVGTRSYNEQFF.

This clonotype was seen a few times. The gene calls are TRBV6-5 and TRBJ1-5, with unresolved D. CDR3 length: 13 amino acids. Trimming took 11 bases from V and 0 from J, leaving 11 bases between them. Per germline, CDR1 MNHEY and CDR2 SVGAGI. The CDR3 loop is CAGALNSNQPQHF. CDR3 coding DNA: TGTGCCGGAGCTCTAAATAGCAATCAGCCCCAGCATTTT.

This clonotype has just a few counts. V gene TRBV20-1 combines with J gene TRBJ2-1; no clear D. Germline V lookup: CDR1 DFQATT, CDR2 SNEGSKA (reference sequence). The length of the CDR3 is 19 residues. Trimming took off 0 bases at V and 6 bases at J, with 27 bases between the two ends. CDR3 residues: CSARDPGIHRAKDPNEQFF. DNA for the CDR3: TGCAGTGCTAGAGATCCGGGCATCCATCGGGCCAAGGACCCCAATGAGCAGTTCTTC.

This sequence joins TRBV20-1 and TRBJ1-5, with 8 bases lining up with TRBD1. With V trimmed by 2 bases and J by 0 bases, 6 bases remained unmatched. CDR3 length: 16 residues. CDR1 DFQATT and CDR2 SNEGSKA come from the germline V gene (reference sequence). Here the CDR3 DNA reads TGCAGTGCTAGATCTTCCGGGACAGGTAGCAATCAGCCCCAGCATTTT. Residues: CSARSSGTGSNQPQHF.

This clonotype has a count of ten or more. The genes are TRBV7-2 and TRBJ2-3, with D possibly being TRBD1 or TRBD2 (5 bases each). The CDR3 consists of 14 residues. The germline V gene encodes CDR1 SGHTA and CDR2 FQGNSA. Trimming pared 6 bases from V and 6 bases from J, leaving 16 bases between. The CDR3 nucleotides read TGTGCCAGCAGTCGAGGGGCGGAGTCGGATACGCAGTATTTT. Translation: CASSRGAESDTQYF.

At least ten counts were recorded for this clonotype. The J gene is TRBJ2-1, the V gene TRBV28; 7 positions match TRBD2. Germline CDR1 MDHEN, CDR2 SYDVKM. V shed 5 bases and J 0 bases; nucleotides not matched to a gene: 1. This CDR3 is 14 amino acids long. The CDR3 loop reads CASSRTSSYNEQFF. CDR3 DNA: TGTGCCAGCAGTCGGACTAGCTCCTACAATGAGCAGTTCTTC. The entire variable domain, with the rest obtained from reference TRBV28 and TRBJ2-1, is as follows: DVKVTQSSRYLVKRTGEKVFLECVQDMDHENMFWYRQDPGLGLRLIYFSYDVKMKEKGDIPEGYSVSREKKERFSLILESASTNQTSMYLCASSRTSSYNEQFFGPGTRLTVL.

The rearrangement links TRBV7-6 to TRBJ2-7; 13 bases are shared with TRBD2. Germline trimming cut 5 bases from V and 5 bases from J; bases unmatched to any gene: 6. The CDR3 runs 15 residues. The germline CDR1 and CDR2 sequences are SGHVS and FNYEAQ. CDR3: CASSRPGLAGNEQYF. The CDR3 nucleotides read TGTGCCAGCAGCCGACCGGGACTAGCGGGAAACGAGCAGTACTTC.

The table lists this clonotype with many counts. The V call is TRBV7-2, the J call TRBJ1-2; tentative D call: TRBD1 (5 bases). From germline, CDR1 is SGHTA and CDR2 FQGNSA. The V end lost 5 bases, the J end lost 7 bases, and 11 bases lay between the germline ends. The length of the CDR3 is 12 residues. The CDR3 here is CASSEGGGGYTF. CDR3 nucleotides: TGTGCCAGCAGCGAAGGCGGGGGTGGCTACACCTTC.

The chain joins TRBV29-1 to TRBJ2-5; unclear D gene. The CDR3 runs to 14 residues. V lost 1 base, J lost 4 bases, and 13 bases lay in between. In germline, CDR1 is SQVTM, CDR2 ANQGSEA. CDR3 nucleotides: TGCAGCGTTGAAGTGGTCTACGTACGAGAGACCCAGTACTTC. The encoded protein is CSVEVVYVRETQYF.

The sample holds many counts of this clonotype. V and J are TRBV7-8 and TRBJ2-1, with D perhaps matching TRBD2 (6 bases). The V gene's germline CDR1 is SGHVS and CDR2 FQNEAQ. The CDR3 runs 17 residues. The V gene lost 5 bases and the J gene lost 0 bases, with 17 bases spanning the gap. In DNA form, the CDR3 reads TGTGCCAGCAGCCTATCTCTAGCGTCGGCCTCCTACAATGAGCAGTTCTTC. This codes for CASSLSLASASYNEQFF. The full variable domain, rest sourced from reference TRBV7-8 and TRBJ2-1, is GAGVSQSPRYKVAKRGQDVALRCDPISGHVSLFWYQQALGQGPEFLTYFQNEAQLDKSGLPSDRFFAERPEGSVSTLKIQRTQQEDSAVYLCASSLSLASASYNEQFFGPGTRLTVL.

At least ten counts were recorded for this clonotype. The rearrangement uses TRBV7-2 and TRBJ2-3; 7 positions agree with TRBD2. In germline, CDR1 is SGHTA, CDR2 FQGNSA. After removal of 4 bases from V and 4 bases from J, the junction contained 14 bases not matched to a gene. This CDR3 contains 17 residues. The CDR3 DNA sequence: TGTGCCAGCAGCTCACCCACCGGACTAGATCGGGCAGATACGCAGTATTTT. Protein: CASSSPTGLDRADTQYF.

In its sample, this clonotype was seen a few times. The chain uses TRBV6-2 or TRBV6-3 and TRBJ2-5; 7 positions match TRBD2. Per germline, CDR1 MNHEY and CDR2 SVGEGT. The CDR3 has 14 residues. V shed 0 bases, J shed 5 bases, and the junction held 3 bases outside the gene matches. The CDR3 sequence: CASSYSTGGETQYF. The CDR3 DNA reads as TGTGCCAGCAGTTACTCGACGGGAGGCGAGACCCAGTACTTC.

This clonotype was recorded many times. The chain is built from TRBV2 and TRBJ2-3; 10 bases match TRBD1. With 4 bases clipped from V and 9 bases from J, the junction kept 4 bases outside the gene matches. There are 13 residues in the CDR3. The V gene's germline CDR1 is SNHLY and CDR2 FYNNEI. As DNA, the CDR3 is TGTGCCAGCAGTGGACAGGGGGCCACCACGCAGTATTTT. Its translation: CASSGQGATTQYF.

The J gene is TRBJ1-5, the V gene TRBV23-1; the match to TRBD1 covers 7 bases. TRBV23-1 is an ORF; its function is uncertain. The CDR3 loop spans 15 amino acids. V lost 2 bases, J lost 6 bases, and 7 bases stayed unmatched. For the CDR3, the DNA is TGCGCCAGCAGTCAAGGGCAGACAGGGTCTCAGCCCCAGCATTTT. This gives the protein CASSQGQTGSQPQHF.

The V call is TRBV20-1, the J call TRBJ1-2; 9 bases line up with TRBD1. The CDR3 totals 15 residues. Germline loops: CDR1 DFQATT, CDR2 SNEGSKA (reference sequence). Unmatched junction bases numbered 11, after V lost 3 bases and J lost 6 bases. CDR3 loop: CSASSGTGWGNGYTF. CDR3 nucleotides: TGCAGTGCTAGTTCGGGGACAGGGTGGGGGAATGGCTACACCTTC.

This clonotype occurred many times. The chain links TRBV7-2 to TRBJ1-1; 12 bases fit TRBD1. The trim removed 7 bases at V and 7 bases at J, leaving 7 bases unmatched. Germline-derived CDR1 and CDR2 are SGHTA and FQGNSA. The CDR3 has 14 residues. DNA of the CDR3: TGTGCCAGCACCGAGGGACAGGGGGCGCGTGAAGCTTTCTTT. Its translation is CASTEGQGAREAFF.

This clonotype has ten or more counts. The chain couples TRBV7-2 to TRBJ1-2; 7 bases map to TRBD1. Trimming removed 3 bases from V and 2 bases from J; junction bases left unmatched: 6. The CDR3 totals 15 residues. Germline V CDR1 and CDR2: SGHTA, FQGNSA. DNA for the CDR3: TGTGCCAGCAGCTTTACGCAGACAGGGAACTATGGCTACACCTTC. Its protein is CASSFTQTGNYGYTF.

V is TRBV15 and J is TRBJ2-7; 10 nucleotides match TRBD1. The CDR3 extends over 14 amino acids. Germline CDR1 is LNHNV and CDR2 is YYDKDF (reference sequence). V was pared by 5 bases and J by 7 bases, with 8 bases of the junction left unmatched. The CDR3 is CATSDRDRGDEQYF. The CDR3 DNA is TGTGCCACCAGCGACCGGGACAGGGGAGATGAGCAGTACTTC.

This clonotype was counted between two and nine times. V gene TRBV20-1 combines with J gene TRBJ2-3; weak D call: TRBD2 (7 bases). V shed 4 bases and J shed 5 bases, with 16 bases lying between them. Germline V gene sequence: CDR1 DFQATT, CDR2 SNEGSKA (reference sequence). This CDR3 is built from 14 residues. This CDR3 is CSATGGAGRDTQYF. Here the CDR3 DNA reads TGCAGTGCTACTGGGGGGGCCGGTAGAGATACGCAGTATTTT.

This clonotype occurred many times. The chain joins TRBV6-1 to TRBJ2-5; 7 bases match TRBD1. The CDR3 is 15 residues long. Trimming took 6 bases from V and 5 from J; bases not matched to a gene: 12. In germline, CDR1 is MNHNS, CDR2 SASEGT. The CDR3 nucleotides are TGTGCCAGCAGCCCGACAGGGATTGCTCGTGAGACCCAGTACTTC. It translates to CASSPTGIARETQYF.

The chain uses TRBV7-2 and TRBJ1-5; D possibly corresponds to TRBD1 (5 bases). The CDR3 spans 15 residues. V was cut by 5 bases and J by 3 bases, with 14 bases left in between. Germline values: CDR1 SGHTA, CDR2 FQGNSA. The chain's CDR3 is CASSTQAGNNQPQHF. As DNA, the CDR3 is TGTGCCAGCAGCACGCAAGCAGGGAACAATCAGCCCCAGCATTTT.

A few counts support this clonotype. V gene TRBV2 combines with J gene TRBJ2-1; D gene unclear. Trimming removed 6 bases from V and 8 bases from J, with 14 bases in between. Germline V gene sequence: CDR1 SNHLY, CDR2 FYNNEI. The CDR3 is made up of 13 amino acids. CDR3 DNA: TGTGCCAGCAGCCCCCCCCTAGACTATGAGCAGTTCTTC. It is translated as CASSPPLDYEQFF.

This clonotype was recorded at least ten times. The chain carries TRBV7-2 and TRBJ2-3, with 11 bases that match TRBD2. V was pared by 1 base and J by 2 bases, with 5 bases of the junction left unmatched. The V gene's germline CDR1 is SGHTA and CDR2 FQGNSA. The CDR3 sequence is 17 residues long. As DNA, the CDR3 is TGTGCCAGCAGCTTAGACGCACTAGCGGGGGTCACAGATACGCAGTATTTT. This encodes CASSLDALAGVTDTQYF.

The chain combines TRBV6-2 or TRBV6-3 with TRBJ2-2; 7 bases align to TRBD2. The trim removed 2 bases at V and 4 bases at J, leaving 13 bases unmatched. CDR1 is MNHEY and CDR2 is SVGEGT in the germline V gene. The CDR3 runs 18 residues. CDR3 protein: CASSYLYRSGTTTGELFF. The DNA for the CDR3 is TGTGCCAGCAGTTACCTCTACCGCTCCGGGACTACCACCGGGGAGCTGTTTTTT.

This chain connects TRBV24-1 to TRBJ2-2; TRBD1 matches at 7 bases. The CDR3 spans 15 residues. Germline-derived CDR1 and CDR2 are KGHDR and SFDVKD. With V trimmed by 3 bases and J by 1 base, 1 base remained unmatched. CDR3 in DNA: TGTGCCACCAGTGATCGGACAGGGAACACCGGGGAGCTGTTTTTT. It specifies CATSDRTGNTGELFF.

The chain recombines TRBV28 with TRBJ1-2; 10 bases are a match to TRBD1. The germline gives CDR1 MDHEN, CDR2 SYDVKM. V dropped 7 bases and J dropped 3; count of bases not matched to a gene: 14. The CDR3 has 17 amino acids. The CDR3 region is CASNSGTGAGFDYGYTF. As DNA, the CDR3 is TGTGCCAGCAATTCCGGGACAGGGGCGGGTTTCGACTATGGCTACACCTTC.